The 10 T cell receptor beta chains below were found in one sample sequenced in a study of vaccination and CD4 T cells after COVID-19. Scientists ran DNA taken from cultured CD4+ T cells through the Oncomine TCR Beta short-read assay for sequencing. One entry per CDR3 protein, called by TCRdb with MiXCR from the PCR reads. The sample holds approximately 2,800 distinct CDR3 sequences, 20% to 25% seen once. No antigens are known for them. Treatment defined: roughly 11-day PBMC culture with coronavirus spike peptide pools or control peptides (ViraFEST assay). The sample was CD4+ T cells from blood, cultured in vitro. The receptor set was obtained from a human donor who had recovered from COVID-19.

The gene calls are TRBV6-1 and TRBJ2-2, with D possibly being TRBD1 (5 bases). The CDR3 consists of 13 residues. Per germline, CDR1 MNHNS and CDR2 SASEGT. In DNA form, the CDR3 reads TGTGCTACTACAAGGGGAACCACCGGGGAGCTGTTTTTT. It encodes CATTRGTTGELFF.

Regarding this clonotype: This clone may be a read error of a much larger clone one base away. This chain joins TRBV6-5 and TRBJ1-1; D gene unclear. Between the trimmed V and J ends, which lost 2 bases and 6 bases, there was a span of 7 bases. CDR3 length equals 12 residues. Germline V CDR1 and CDR2: MNHEY, SVGAGI. CDR3 region: CASSYGSAEAFF. The CDR3 nucleotides are TGTGCCAGCAGTTACGGGAGCGCTGAAGCTTTCTTT.

By share, this clonotype ranks as medium-sized. The chain links TRBV20-1 to TRBJ1-5; a weak D match, TRBD1 (5 bases). This CDR3 has 15 amino acids. V lost 4 bases, J lost 0 bases, and 13 bases lay in between. Germline assignment: CDR1 DFQATT and CDR2 SNEGSKA (reference sequence). CDR3 protein: CSATDSPYSNQPQHF. The DNA of the CDR3 is TGCAGTGCTACCGACAGCCCTTATAGCAATCAGCCCCAGCATTTT.

This clonotype is judged medium-sized. This chain joins TRBV7-9 and TRBJ1-1; D call uncertain. This CDR3 comprises 14 residues. Trimming left V 5 bases short and J 1 base short, with 11 bases between. The germline V gene encodes CDR1 SEHNR and CDR2 FQNEAQ (reference sequence). DNA of the CDR3: TGTGCCAGCAGCCCCCCACAGAGGAACACTGAAGCTTTCTTT. Translated: CASSPPQRNTEAFF.

This chain joins TRBV12-3 or TRBV12-4 and TRBJ1-2; D perhaps matches TRBD1 (6 bases). Trimming took off 6 bases at V and 12 bases at J, with 14 bases between the two ends. The CDR3 is 11 residues long. The CDR3 spells CASSGGGAHTF. The CDR3 DNA follows: TGTGCCAGCAGCGGTGGGGGGGCGCACACCTTC.

This rearrangement joins TRBV6-1 to TRBJ2-2, with D tentatively TRBD1 (5 bases). In germline, CDR1 is MNHNS, CDR2 SASEGT. CDR3 size: 15 residues. V lost 6 bases to trimming and J lost 6 bases, with 17 bases between them. The CDR3, as DNA: TGTGCCAGCAGCAAAGGTCAGGGCCGCGCCGGGGAGCTGTTTTTT. Translated: CASSKGQGRAGELFF.

This clonotype is judged medium-sized (0.01 to 0.1%). J is TRBJ1-5 and V is TRBV6-1; D unclear. The V end lost 7 bases, the J end lost 3 bases, and 10 bases lay between the germline ends. In germline, CDR1 is MNHNS, CDR2 SASEGT. This CDR3 has 13 amino acids. The CDR3 DNA follows: TGTGCCAGCAACCAGGCTTTCAATCAGCCCCAGCATTTT. It is translated as CASNQAFNQPQHF.

The chain couples TRBV19 to TRBJ1-4; 10 nucleotides align to TRBD1. V was clipped by 6 bases and J by 8 bases; unmatched bases: 12. CDR3 size: 16 residues. Germline CDR1 and CDR2: LNHDA and SQIVND (reference sequence). The CDR3 loop reads CASSPQTGGLIEKLFF. For the CDR3, the DNA is TGTGCCAGTAGCCCTCAGACAGGGGGCCTCATCGAAAAACTGTTTTTT. The complete variable domain, with remaining parts taken from reference TRBV19 and TRBJ1-4, reads DGGITQSPKYLFRKEGQNVTLSCEQNLNHDAMYWYRQDPGQGLRLIYYSQIVNDFQKGDIAEGYSVSREKKESFPLTVTSAQKNPTAFYLCASSPQTGGLIEKLFFGSGTQLSVL.

This clonotype was detected a few times. The chain links TRBV5-8 to TRBJ2-7; no clear D. V dropped 1 base and J dropped 3 bases, with 2 bases sitting between them. The CDR3 consists of 11 residues. The germline V gene has CDR1 SGHTS and CDR2 YDEGEE. CDR3 protein: CASSLHYEQYF. The CDR3 bases are TGTGCCAGCAGCTTGCACTACGAGCAGTACTTC.

The V gene is TRBV19, the J gene TRBJ1-4; D gene unclear. The germline V gene encodes CDR1 LNHDA and CDR2 SQIVND (reference sequence). Trimming removed 5 bases at V and 7 bases at J, with 14 bases between. The length of the CDR3 is 14 residues. CDR3 bases: TGTGCCAGTAGTTTCGCCACCTCGGGTGAAAAACTGTTTTTT. Encoded protein: CASSFATSGEKLFF.